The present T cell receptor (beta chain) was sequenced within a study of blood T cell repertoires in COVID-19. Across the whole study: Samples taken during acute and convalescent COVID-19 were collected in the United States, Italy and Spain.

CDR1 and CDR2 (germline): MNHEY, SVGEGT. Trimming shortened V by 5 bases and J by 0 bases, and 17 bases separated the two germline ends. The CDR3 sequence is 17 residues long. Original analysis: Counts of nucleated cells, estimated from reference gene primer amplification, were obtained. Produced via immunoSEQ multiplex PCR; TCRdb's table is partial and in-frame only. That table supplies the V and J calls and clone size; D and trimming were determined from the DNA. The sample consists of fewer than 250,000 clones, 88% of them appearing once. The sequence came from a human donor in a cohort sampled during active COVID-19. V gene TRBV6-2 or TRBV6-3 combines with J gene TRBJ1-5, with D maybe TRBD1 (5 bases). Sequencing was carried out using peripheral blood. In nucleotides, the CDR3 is TGTGCCAGCAGTGATAGTTCCGGGACTGATAGCAATCAGCCCCAGCATTTT. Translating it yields CASSDSSGTDSNQPQHF.